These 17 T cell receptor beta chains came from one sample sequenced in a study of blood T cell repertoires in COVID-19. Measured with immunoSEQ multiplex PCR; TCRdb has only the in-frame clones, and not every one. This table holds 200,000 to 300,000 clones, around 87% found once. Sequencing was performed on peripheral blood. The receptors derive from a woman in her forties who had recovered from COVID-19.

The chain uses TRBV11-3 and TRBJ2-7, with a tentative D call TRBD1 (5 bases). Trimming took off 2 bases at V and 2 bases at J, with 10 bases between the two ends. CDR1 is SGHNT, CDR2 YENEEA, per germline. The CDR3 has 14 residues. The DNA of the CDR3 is TGTGCCAGCAGCTTATATGCAGGGACCTACGAGCAGTACTTC. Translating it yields CASSLYAGTYEQYF. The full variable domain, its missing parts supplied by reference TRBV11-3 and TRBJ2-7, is EAGVVQSPRYKIIEKKQPVAFWCNPISGHNTLYWYLQNLGQGPELLIRYENEEAVDDSQLPKDRFSAERLKGVDSTLKIQPAELGDSAVYLCASSLYAGTYEQYFGPGTRLTVT.

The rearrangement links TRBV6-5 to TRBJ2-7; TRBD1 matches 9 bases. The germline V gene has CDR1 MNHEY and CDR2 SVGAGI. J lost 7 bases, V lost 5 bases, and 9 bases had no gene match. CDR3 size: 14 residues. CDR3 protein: CASSPGTGTWEQYF. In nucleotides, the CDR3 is TGTGCCAGCAGTCCCGGGACAGGGACTTGGGAGCAGTACTTC.

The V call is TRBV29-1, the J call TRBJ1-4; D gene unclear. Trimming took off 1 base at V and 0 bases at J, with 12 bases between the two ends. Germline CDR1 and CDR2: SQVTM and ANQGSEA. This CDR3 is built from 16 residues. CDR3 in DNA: TGCAGCGTTGAAGTGGCTTGGAGCGCAACTAATGAAAAACTGTTTTTT. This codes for CSVEVAWSATNEKLFF. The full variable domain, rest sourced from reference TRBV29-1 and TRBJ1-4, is SAVISQKPSRDICQRGTSLTIQCQVDSQVTMMFWYRQQPGQSLTLIATANQGSEATYESGFVIDKFPISRPNLTFSTLTVSNMSPEDSSIYLCSVEVAWSATNEKLFFGSGTQLSVL.

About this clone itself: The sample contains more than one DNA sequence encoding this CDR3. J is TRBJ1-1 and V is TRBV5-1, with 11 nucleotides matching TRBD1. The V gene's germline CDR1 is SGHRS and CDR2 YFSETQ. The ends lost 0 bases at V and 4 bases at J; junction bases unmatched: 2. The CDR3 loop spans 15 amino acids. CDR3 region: CASSLEGTGGTEAFF. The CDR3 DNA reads TGCGCCAGCAGCTTGGAGGGGACAGGGGGCACTGAAGCTTTCTTT. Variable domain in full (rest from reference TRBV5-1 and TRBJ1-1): KAGVTQTPRYLIKTRGQQVTLSCSPISGHRSVSWYQQTPGQGLQFLFEYFSETQRNKGNFPGRFSGRQFSNSRSEMNVSTLELGDSALYLCASSLEGTGGTEAFFGQGTRLTVV.

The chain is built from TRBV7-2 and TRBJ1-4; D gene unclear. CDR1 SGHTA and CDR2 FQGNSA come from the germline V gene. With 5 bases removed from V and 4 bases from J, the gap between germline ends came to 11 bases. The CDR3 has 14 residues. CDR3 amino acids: CASSPERGNEKLFF. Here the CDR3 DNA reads TGTGCCAGCAGCCCCGAACGGGGTAATGAAAAACTGTTTTTT.

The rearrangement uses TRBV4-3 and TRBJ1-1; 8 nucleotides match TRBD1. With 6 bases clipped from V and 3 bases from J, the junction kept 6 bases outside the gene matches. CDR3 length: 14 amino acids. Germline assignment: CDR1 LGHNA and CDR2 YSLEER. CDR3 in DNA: TGCGCCAGCAGTCCCGGACAGGGCTACACTGAAGCTTTCTTT. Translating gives CASSPGQGYTEAFF.

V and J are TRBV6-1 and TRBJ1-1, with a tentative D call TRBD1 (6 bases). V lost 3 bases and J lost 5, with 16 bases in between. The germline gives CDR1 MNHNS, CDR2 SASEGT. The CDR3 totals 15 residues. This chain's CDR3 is CASSDGSTGGTEAFF. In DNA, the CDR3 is TGTGCCAGCAGTGATGGATCGACAGGTGGAACTGAAGCTTTCTTT.

The CDR3: CASSTWTGLNGYTF. The CDR3 nucleotides read TGTGCCAGCTCAACGTGGACAGGCCTCAATGGCTACACCTTC. This chain uses TRBV18 with TRBJ1-2; 7 nucleotides align to TRBD1. The length of the CDR3 is 14 residues. Germline V gives CDR1 KGHSH, CDR2 LQKENI. V dropped 5 bases and J dropped 6; count of bases not matched to a gene: 9.

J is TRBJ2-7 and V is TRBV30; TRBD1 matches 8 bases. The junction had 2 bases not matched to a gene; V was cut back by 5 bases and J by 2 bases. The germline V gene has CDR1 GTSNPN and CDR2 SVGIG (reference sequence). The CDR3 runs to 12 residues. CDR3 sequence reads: CAWEDRAYEQYF. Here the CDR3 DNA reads TGTGCCTGGGAGGACAGGGCCTACGAGCAGTACTTC.

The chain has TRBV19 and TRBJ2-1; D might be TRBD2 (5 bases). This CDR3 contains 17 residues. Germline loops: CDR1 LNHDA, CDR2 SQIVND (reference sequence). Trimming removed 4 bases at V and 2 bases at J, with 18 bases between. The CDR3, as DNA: TGTGCCAGTAGTACTAACCCCCGGAGGACCCCCTACAATGAGCAGTTCTTC. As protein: CASSTNPRRTPYNEQFF.

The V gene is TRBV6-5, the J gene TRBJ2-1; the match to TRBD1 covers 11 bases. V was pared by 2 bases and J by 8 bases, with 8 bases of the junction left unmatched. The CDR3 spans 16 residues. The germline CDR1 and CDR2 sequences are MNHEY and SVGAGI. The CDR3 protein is CASSYSRDRGWDEQFF. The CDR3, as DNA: TGTGCCAGCAGTTACAGCCGGGACAGGGGGTGGGATGAGCAGTTCTTC.

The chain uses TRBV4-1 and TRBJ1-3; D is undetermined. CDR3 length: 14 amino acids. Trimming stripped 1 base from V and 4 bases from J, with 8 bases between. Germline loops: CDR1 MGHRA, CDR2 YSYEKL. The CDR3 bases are TGCGCCAGCAGCCAAGGGGAGAGAGGAAACACCATATATTTT. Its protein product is CASSQGERGNTIYF.

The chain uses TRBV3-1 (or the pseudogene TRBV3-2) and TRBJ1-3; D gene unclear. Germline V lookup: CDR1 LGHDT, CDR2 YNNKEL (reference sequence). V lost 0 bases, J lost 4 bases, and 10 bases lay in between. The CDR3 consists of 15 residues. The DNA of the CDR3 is TGTGCCAGCAGCCAAGAGGGGTCGGGGGGAAACACCATATATTTT. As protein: CASSQEGSGGNTIYF.

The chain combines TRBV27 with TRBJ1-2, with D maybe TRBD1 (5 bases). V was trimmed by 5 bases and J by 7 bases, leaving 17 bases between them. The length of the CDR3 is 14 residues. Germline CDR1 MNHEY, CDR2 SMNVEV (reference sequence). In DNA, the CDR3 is TGTGCCAGCAGTCCCTCCAGGGAGGCGGTTGGCTACACCTTC. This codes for CASSPSREAVGYTF.

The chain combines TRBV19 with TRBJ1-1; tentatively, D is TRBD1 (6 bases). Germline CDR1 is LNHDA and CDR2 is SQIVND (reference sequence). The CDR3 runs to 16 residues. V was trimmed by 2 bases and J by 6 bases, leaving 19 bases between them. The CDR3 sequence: CASSIIQGSEGAEAFF. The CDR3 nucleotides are TGTGCCAGTAGTATAATTCAGGGGTCAGAGGGCGCTGAAGCTTTCTTT.

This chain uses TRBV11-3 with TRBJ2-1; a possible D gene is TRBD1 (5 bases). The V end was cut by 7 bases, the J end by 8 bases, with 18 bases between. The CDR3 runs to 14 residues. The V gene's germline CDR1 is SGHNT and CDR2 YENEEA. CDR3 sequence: CASTKGALDHEQFF. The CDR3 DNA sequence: TGTGCCAGCACCAAAGGGGCTTTGGACCATGAGCAGTTCTTC.

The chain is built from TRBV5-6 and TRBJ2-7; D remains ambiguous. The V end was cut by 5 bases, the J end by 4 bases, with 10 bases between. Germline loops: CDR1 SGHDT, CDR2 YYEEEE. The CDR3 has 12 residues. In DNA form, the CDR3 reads TGTGCCAGCAGTCTTGGCCATTACGAGCAGTACTTC. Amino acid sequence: CASSLGHYEQYF.